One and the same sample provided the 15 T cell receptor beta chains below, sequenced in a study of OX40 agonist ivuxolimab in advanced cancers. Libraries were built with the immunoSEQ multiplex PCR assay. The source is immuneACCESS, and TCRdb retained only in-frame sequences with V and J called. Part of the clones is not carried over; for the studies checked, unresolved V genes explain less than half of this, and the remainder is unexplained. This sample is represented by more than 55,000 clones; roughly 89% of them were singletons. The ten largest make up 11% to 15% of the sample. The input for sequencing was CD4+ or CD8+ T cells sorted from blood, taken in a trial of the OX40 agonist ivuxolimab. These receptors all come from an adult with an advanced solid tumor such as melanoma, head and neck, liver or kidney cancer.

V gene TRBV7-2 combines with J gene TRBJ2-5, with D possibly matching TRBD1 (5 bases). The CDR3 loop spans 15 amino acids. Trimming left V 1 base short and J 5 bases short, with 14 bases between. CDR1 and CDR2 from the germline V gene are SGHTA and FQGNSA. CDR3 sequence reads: CASSLVSDTVETQYF. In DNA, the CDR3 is TGTGCCAGCAGCTTAGTATCGGACACGGTGGAGACCCAGTACTTC.

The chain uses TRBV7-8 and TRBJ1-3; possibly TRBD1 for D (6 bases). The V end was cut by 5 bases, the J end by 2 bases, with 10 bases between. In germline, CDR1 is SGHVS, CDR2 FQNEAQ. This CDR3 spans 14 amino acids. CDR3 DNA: TGTGCCAGCAGCGCCACAGGGACTGGAAACACCATATATTTT. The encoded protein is CASSATGTGNTIYF.

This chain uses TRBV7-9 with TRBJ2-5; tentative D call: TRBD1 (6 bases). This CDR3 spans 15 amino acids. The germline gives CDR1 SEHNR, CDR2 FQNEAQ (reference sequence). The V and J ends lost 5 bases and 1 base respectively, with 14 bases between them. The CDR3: CASSVPGVSQETQYF. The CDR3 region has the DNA TGTGCCAGCAGCGTACCAGGGGTATCCCAAGAGACCCAGTACTTC. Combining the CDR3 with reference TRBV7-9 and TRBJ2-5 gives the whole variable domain DTGVSQNPRHKITKRGQNVTFRCDPISEHNRLYWYRQTLGQGPEFLTYFQNEAQLEKSRLLSDRFSAERPKGSFSTLEIQRTEQGDSAMYLCASSVPGVSQETQYFGPGTRLLVL.

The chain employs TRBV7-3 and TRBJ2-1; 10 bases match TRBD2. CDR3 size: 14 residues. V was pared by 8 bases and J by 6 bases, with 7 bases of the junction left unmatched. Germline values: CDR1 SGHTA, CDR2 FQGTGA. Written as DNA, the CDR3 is TGTGCCAGCGCAACGGGACTAGCGATCAATGAGCAGTTCTTC. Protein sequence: CASATGLAINEQFF.

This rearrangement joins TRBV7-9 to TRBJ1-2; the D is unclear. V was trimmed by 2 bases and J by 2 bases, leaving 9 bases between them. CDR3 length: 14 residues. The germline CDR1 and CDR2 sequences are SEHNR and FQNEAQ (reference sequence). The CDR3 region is CASSLNDVNYGYTF. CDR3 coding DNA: TGTGCCAGCAGCTTAAATGACGTAAACTATGGCTACACCTTC.

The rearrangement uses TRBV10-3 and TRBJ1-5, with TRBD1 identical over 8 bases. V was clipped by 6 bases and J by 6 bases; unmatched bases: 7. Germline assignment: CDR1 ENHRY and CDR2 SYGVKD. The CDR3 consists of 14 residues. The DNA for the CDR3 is TGTGCCATCAGCTCGACAGGGGACGCTCAGCCCCAGCATTTT. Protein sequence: CAISSTGDAQPQHF.

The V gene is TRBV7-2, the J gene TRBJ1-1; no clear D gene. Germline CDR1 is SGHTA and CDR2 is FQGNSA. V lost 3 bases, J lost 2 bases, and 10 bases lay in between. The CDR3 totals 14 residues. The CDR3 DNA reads TGTGCCAGCAGCTTGGGGTGGGGTAACACTGAAGCTTTCTTT. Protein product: CASSLGWGNTEAFF.

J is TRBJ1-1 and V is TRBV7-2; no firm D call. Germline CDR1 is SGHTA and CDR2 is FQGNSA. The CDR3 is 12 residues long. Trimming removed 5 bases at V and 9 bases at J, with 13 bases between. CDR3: CASSPAGGQAFF. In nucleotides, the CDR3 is TGTGCCAGCAGCCCGGCCGGTGGGCAAGCTTTCTTT.

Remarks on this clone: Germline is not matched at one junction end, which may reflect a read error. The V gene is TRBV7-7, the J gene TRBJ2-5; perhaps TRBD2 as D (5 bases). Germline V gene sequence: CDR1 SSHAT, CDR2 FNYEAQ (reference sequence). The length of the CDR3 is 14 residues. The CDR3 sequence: CASSKRLADETQYF. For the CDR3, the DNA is TGTGCTAGCAGCAAAAGGCTAGCAGATGAGACCCAGTACTTC.

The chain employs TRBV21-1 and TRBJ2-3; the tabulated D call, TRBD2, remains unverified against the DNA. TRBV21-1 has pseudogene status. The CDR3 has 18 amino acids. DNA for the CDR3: TGTGCCAGCAGCAAAGGGGGCGGGGACGGGAGAGGAACAGATACGCAGTATTTT. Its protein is CASSKGGGDGRGTDTQYF.

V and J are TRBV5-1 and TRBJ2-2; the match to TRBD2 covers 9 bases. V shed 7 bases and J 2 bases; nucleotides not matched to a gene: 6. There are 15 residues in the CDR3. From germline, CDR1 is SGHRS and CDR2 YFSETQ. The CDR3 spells CASSSGDLNTGELFF. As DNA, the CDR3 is TGCGCCAGCTCTAGCGGGGATCTAAACACCGGGGAGCTGTTTTTT.

The CDR3 is CAVQGFGYTF. The CDR3 bases are TGTGCCGTACAGGGGTTTGGCTACACCTTC. The chain is built from TRBV28 and TRBJ1-2, with TRBD1 identical over 7 bases. Trimming cost V 11 bases and J 7 bases; bases outside gene matches: 4. This CDR3 is built from 10 residues. Germline loops: CDR1 MDHEN, CDR2 SYDVKM.

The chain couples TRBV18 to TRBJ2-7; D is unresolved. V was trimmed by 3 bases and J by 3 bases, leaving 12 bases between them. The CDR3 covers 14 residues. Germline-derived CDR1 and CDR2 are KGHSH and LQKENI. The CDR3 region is CASSPGRRSYEQYF. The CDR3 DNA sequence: TGTGCCAGCTCACCGGGCCGGCGGAGCTACGAGCAGTACTTC.

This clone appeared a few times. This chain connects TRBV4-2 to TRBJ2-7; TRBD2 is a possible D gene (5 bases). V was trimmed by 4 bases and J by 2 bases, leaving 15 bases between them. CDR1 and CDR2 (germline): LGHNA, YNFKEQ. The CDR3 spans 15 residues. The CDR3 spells CASSRGLSVPYEQYF. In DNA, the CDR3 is TGTGCCAGCAGCCGCGGACTGAGTGTACCCTACGAGCAGTACTTC.

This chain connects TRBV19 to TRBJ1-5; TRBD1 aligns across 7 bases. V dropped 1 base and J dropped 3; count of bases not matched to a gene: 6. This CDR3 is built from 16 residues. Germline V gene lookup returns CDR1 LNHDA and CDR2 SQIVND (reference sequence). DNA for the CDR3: TGTGCCAGTAGTATAGTTGGCAGGGGGGACAATCAGCCCCAGCATTTT. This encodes CASSIVGRGDNQPQHF.